The rows below give T cell receptor beta chains drawn from one sample of a study of T cell clusters in autoimmune cytopenias. TCRdb re-called the multiplex PCR reads; one entry per CDR3 protein, DNA not given. Its table records several thousand distinct CDR3 sequences. Input material: peripheral blood. These TCRs come from a human donor with an autoimmune cytopenia or autoimmune hepatitis (not recorded which). CDR3s include the opening cysteine and the closing phenylalanine or tryptophan. The listing skips clone size in some rows; elsewhere it reads once, few, many or a size class.

>TRBJ2-5|TRBV7-6|NA
CASSRLLETQYF
>TRBJ2-5|TRBV6-5|NA
CASSRWGRGETQYF
>TRBJ1-6|TRBV5-4|NA
CASSLDPSSYNSPLHF
>TRBJ2-3|TRBV10-3|medium-sized
CAISDYIADTQYF
>TRBJ1-1|TRBV12-3/TRBV12-4|NA
CASSYGVSTEAFF
>TRBJ1-3|TRBV14|NA
CASSQTAGNTIYF
>TRBJ1-5|TRBV19|NA
CASSIVGGNQPQHF
>TRBJ1-5|TRBV18|NA
CASSHRDIRNQPQHF
>TRBJ2-2|TRBV27|medium-sized
CARDPSQQANTGELFF
>TRBJ1-4|TRBV20-1|NA
CSAQPPGTGPKLFF
>TRBJ2-1|TRBV15|NA
CATAGLAGLSSYNEQFF
>TRBJ2-3|TRBV20-1|NA
CSHNGPDTQYF
>TRBJ2-1|TRBV27|NA
CASRGLAGGPNEQFF
>TRBJ1-4|TRBV30|NA
CAWTPGGLNEKLFF
>TRBJ1-2|TRBV5-6|NA
CASSLGLSYGYTF
>TRBJ1-1|TRBV6-6|medium-sized
CASSRDRGAFF
>TRBJ1-1|TRBV11-1|NA
CASSSAHRDATMNTEAFF
>TRBJ1-4|TRBV29-1|medium-sized
CSVDSSGVGEKLFF
>TRBJ1-2|TRBV19|NA
CASSKGQTYGYTF
>TRBJ2-3|TRBV6-5|NA
CASSYSEGGSTDTQYF
>TRBJ2-3|TRBV5-4|medium-sized
CASSSPSDTQYF
>TRBJ2-1|TRBV27|medium-sized
CASSPRSGGAYNEQFF
>TRBJ1-1|TRBV30|NA
CAWSPDRQTEAFF
>TRBJ2-1|TRBV7-6|NA
CASSLAGRHRSSYNEQFF
>TRBJ2-5|TRBV28|NA
CASSFGGGFQETQYF
>TRBJ1-2|TRBV6-5|NA
CASSPVGYGYTF
>TRBJ2-7|TRBV21-1|NA
CASSPLGAGLGEQYF
>TRBJ2-7|TRBV6-5|NA
CASSDMDRGWAYEQYF
>TRBJ1-4|TRBV6-2/TRBV6-3|NA
CASSPQTPGPKSSEKLFF
>TRBJ2-4|TRBV30|NA
CAWSRRKAKNIQYF
>TRBJ2-1|TRBV24-1|NA
CATSDRTGDSYNEQFF
>TRBJ1-2|TRBV5-4|NA
CASSSDSFFYGYTF
>TRBJ2-3|TRBV28|NA
CASRTGWADTQYF
>TRBJ2-7|TRBV19|NA
CASSIAEGLRGSYEQYF
>TRBJ2-1|TRBV18|medium-sized
CASSPQSTSVFF
>TRBJ2-3|TRBV30|NA
CAWSREGETQYF
>TRBJ2-1|TRBV6-5|medium-sized
CASSYSATILRNEQFF
>TRBJ2-5|TRBV12-3/TRBV12-4|NA
CASLFGDGGETQYF
>TRBJ2-1|TRBV5-6|NA
CASSLGQAYNEQFF
>TRBJ2-7|TRBV5-4|NA
CASSLATYEQYF
>TRBJ1-2|TRBV30|NA
CAWRIQGIRGYTF
>TRBJ2-3|TRBV30|NA
CAWSVKGQGNRDTQYF